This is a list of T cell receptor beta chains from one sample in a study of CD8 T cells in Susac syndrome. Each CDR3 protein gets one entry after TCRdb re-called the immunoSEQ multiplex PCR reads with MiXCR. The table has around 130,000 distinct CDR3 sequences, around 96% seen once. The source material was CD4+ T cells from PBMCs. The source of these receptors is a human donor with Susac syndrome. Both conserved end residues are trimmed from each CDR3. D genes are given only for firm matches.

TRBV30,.,AWSVEPGRYQETQY
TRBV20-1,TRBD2,SASRREGQSEQF
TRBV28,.,ASRPGRNSYEQY
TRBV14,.,ASTSDQGYGYT
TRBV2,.,ASRGDSNQPQH
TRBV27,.,ASTFDSNTGELF
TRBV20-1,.,SARGGISTDTQY
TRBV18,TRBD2,ASSPLAGEGYNEQF
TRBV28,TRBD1,ASSRQGDTGELF
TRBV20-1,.,SAAVGGMNTEAF
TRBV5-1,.,ASSLWRSDTQY
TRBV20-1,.,SARRTGAYNQPQH
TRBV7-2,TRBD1,ASSRGTVLQETQY
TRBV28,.,ASTADSLNQPQH
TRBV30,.,AWSDFSETQY
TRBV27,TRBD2,ASSPLPVAGASDEQY
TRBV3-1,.,ASSQDPSLRTGELF
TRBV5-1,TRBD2,ASSLVAGGLKTYEQY